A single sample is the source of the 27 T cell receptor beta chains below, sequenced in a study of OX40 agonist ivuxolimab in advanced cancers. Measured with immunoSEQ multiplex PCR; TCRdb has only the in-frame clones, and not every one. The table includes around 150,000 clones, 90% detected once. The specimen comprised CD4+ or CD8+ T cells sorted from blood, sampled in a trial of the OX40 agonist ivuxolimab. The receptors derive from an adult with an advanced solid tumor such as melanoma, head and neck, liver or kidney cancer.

CDR3 in amino acids: CASSFLGEWSTGELFF. Written as DNA, the CDR3 is TGTGCCAGCAGCTTTTTAGGGGAATGGAGCACCGGGGAGCTGTTTTTT. The chain carries TRBV5-6 and TRBJ2-2, with D maybe TRBD1 (5 bases). The CDR3 is 16 amino acids. The germline gives CDR1 SGHDT, CDR2 YYEEEE. V shed 2 bases and J shed 4 bases, with 15 bases lying between them.

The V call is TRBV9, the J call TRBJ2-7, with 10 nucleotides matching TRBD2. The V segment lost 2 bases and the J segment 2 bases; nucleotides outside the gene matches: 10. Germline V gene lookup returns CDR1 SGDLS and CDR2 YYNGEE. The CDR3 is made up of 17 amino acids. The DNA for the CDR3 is TGTGCCAGCAGCGTTACCCCGCTAGCGGGAGAAGCCTACGAGCAGTACTTC. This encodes CASSVTPLAGEAYEQYF.

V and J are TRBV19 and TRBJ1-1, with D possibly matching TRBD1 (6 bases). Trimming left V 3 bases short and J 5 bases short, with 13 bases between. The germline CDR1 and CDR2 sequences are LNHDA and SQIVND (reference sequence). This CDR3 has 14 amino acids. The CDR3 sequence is CASSMAGAGTEAFF. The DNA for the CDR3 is TGTGCCAGTAGTATGGCGGGGGCAGGTACTGAAGCTTTCTTT.

The CDR3 region is CASSTRQALFFNEQYF. The CDR3 DNA reads TGTGCCAGTAGCACACGACAGGCACTTTTTTTCAACGAGCAGTACTTC. The V call is TRBV19, the J call TRBJ2-7; tentative D call: TRBD1 (6 bases). In germline, CDR1 is LNHDA, CDR2 SQIVND (reference sequence). The CDR3 loop spans 16 amino acids. The germline V and J ends were trimmed by 6 bases and 5 bases, with 23 bases remaining between them.

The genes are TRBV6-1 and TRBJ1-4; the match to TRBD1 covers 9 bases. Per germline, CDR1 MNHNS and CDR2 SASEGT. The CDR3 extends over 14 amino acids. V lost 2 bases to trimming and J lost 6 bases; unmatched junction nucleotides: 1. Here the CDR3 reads CASSERQGDEKLFF. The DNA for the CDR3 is TGTGCCAGCAGTGAACGACAGGGGGATGAAAAACTGTTTTTT.

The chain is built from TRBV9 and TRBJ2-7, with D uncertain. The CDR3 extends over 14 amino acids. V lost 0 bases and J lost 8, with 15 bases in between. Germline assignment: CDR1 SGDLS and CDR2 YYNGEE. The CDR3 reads CASSVATQPTKQYF. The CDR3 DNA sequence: TGTGCCAGCAGCGTAGCTACACAACCTACGAAGCAGTACTTC.

CDR3 bases: TGCGCCAGCAGCCAAGATTCGCGGGAGTACGAGCAGTACTTC. This encodes CASSQDSREYEQYF. The chain is built from TRBV4-3 and TRBJ2-7; TRBD2 matches at 7 bases. The junction had 3 bases not matched to a gene; V was cut back by 0 bases and J by 4 bases. The CDR3 covers 14 residues. Germline V gene lookup returns CDR1 LGHNA and CDR2 YSLEER.

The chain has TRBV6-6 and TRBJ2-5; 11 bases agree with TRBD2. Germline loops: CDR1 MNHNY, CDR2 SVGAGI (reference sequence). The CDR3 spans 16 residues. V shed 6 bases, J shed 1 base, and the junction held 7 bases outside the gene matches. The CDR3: CASRPIAGGPQETQYF. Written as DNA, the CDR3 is TGTGCCAGCAGGCCTATAGCGGGAGGGCCCCAAGAGACCCAGTACTTC.

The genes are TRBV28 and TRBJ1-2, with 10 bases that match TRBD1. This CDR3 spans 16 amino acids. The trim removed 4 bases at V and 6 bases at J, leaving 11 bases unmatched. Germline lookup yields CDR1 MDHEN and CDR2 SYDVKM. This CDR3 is CASSSTGQGPQHGYTF. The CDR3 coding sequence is TGTGCCAGCAGTTCGACGGGACAGGGGCCCCAACATGGCTACACCTTC.

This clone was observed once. The CDR3 reads CASKLGTGQNTEAFF. In nucleotides, the CDR3 is TGCGCCAGCAAGCTGGGGACAGGACAGAACACTGAAGCTTTCTTT. The chain uses TRBV5-1 and TRBJ1-1; 8 bases line up with TRBD1. Germline CDR1 SGHRS, CDR2 YFSETQ. This CDR3 spans 15 amino acids. Trimming at V came to 6 bases and at J to 1 base, leaving 8 bases not matched to a gene. The full variable domain, rest sourced from reference TRBV5-1 and TRBJ1-1, is KAGVTQTPRYLIKTRGQQVTLSCSPISGHRSVSWYQQTPGQGLQFLFEYFSETQRNKGNFPGRFSGRQFSNSRSEMNVSTLELGDSALYLCASKLGTGQNTEAFFGQGTRLTVV.

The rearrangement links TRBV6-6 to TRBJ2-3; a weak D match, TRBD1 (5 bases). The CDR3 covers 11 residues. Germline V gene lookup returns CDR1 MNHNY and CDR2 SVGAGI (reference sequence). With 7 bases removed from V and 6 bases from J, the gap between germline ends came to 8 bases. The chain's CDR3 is CASNQGDTQYF. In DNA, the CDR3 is TGTGCCAGCAACCAGGGCGATACGCAGTATTTT.

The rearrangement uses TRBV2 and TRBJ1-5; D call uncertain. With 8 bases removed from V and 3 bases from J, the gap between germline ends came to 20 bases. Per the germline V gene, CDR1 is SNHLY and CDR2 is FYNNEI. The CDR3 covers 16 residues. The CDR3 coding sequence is TGTGCCAGCTCTAGACCCTATTCATCCCCCAATCAGCCCCAGCATTTT. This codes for CASSRPYSSPNQPQHF.

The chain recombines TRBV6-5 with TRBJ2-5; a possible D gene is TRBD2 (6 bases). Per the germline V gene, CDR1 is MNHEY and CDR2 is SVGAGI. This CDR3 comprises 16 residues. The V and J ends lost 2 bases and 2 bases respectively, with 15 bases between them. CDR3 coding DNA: TGTGCCAGCAGTTACGGAGACCGGGAGCTTCAAGAGACCCAGTACTTC. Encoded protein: CASSYGDRELQETQYF.

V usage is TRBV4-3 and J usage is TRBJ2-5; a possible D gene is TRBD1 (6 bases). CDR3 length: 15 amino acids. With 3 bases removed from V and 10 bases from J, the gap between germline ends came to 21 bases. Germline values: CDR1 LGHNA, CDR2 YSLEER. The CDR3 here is CASSHSPAQGHDQYF. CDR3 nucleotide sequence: TGCGCCAGCAGCCACTCCCCCGCACAGGGTCACGACCAGTACTTC.

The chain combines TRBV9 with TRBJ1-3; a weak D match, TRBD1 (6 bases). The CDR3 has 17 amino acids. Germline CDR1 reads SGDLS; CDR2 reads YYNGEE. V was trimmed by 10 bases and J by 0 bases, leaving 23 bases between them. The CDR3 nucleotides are TGTGCCTGTTGTGGTGGGGGCAGCCCTTCCTCTGGAAACACCATATATTTT. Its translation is CACCGGGSPSSGNTIYF.

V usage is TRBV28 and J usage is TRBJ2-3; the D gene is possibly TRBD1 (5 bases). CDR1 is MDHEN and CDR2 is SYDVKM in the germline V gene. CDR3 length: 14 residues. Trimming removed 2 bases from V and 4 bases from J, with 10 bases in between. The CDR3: CASSLGARADTQYF. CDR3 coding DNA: TGTGCCAGCAGTTTAGGAGCCAGGGCAGATACGCAGTATTTT.

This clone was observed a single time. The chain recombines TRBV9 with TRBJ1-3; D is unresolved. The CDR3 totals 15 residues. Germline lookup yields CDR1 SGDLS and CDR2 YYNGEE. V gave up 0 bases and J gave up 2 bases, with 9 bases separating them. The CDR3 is CASSVAHTAGNTIYF. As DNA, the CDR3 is TGTGCCAGCAGCGTAGCCCATACCGCTGGAAACACCATATATTTT. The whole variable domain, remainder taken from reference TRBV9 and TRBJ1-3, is DSGVTQTPKHLITATGQRVTLRCSPRSGDLSVYWYQQSLDQGLQFLIQYYNGEERAKGNILERFSAQQFPDLHSELNLSSLELGDSALYFCASSVAHTAGNTIYFGEGSWLTVV.

The CDR3 bases are TGTGCCAGCAGTTCTACAGGGATCTATGGCTACACCTTC. Encoded protein: CASSSTGIYGYTF. The chain has TRBV28 and TRBJ1-2, with D perhaps matching TRBD1 (6 bases). This CDR3 is built from 13 residues. Germline V CDR1 and CDR2: MDHEN, SYDVKM. V was trimmed by 4 bases and J by 4 bases, leaving 10 bases between them.

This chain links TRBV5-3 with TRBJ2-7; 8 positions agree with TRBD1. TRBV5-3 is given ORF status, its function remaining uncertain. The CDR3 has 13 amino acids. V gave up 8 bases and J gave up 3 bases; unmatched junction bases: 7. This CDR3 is CARDLQGDYEQYF. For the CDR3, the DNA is TGTGCCAGGGACTTACAGGGGGACTACGAGCAGTACTTC.

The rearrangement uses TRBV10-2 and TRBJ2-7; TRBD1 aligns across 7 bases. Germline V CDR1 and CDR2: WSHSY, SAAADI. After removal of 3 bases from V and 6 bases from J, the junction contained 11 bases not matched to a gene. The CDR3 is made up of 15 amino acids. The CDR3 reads CASSDRDREGFEQYF. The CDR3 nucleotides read TGCGCCAGCAGTGATCGTGACAGGGAAGGTTTCGAGCAGTACTTC.

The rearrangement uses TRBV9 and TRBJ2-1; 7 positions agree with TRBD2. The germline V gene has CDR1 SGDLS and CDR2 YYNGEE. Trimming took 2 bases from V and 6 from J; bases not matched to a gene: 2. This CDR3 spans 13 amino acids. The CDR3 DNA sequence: TGTGCCAGCAGCGTCGGGACTACCAATGAGCAGTTCTTC. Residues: CASSVGTTNEQFF. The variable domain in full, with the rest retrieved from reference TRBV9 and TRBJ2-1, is DSGVTQTPKHLITATGQRVTLRCSPRSGDLSVYWYQQSLDQGLQFLIQYYNGEERAKGNILERFSAQQFPDLHSELNLSSLELGDSALYFCASSVGTTNEQFFGPGTRLTVL.

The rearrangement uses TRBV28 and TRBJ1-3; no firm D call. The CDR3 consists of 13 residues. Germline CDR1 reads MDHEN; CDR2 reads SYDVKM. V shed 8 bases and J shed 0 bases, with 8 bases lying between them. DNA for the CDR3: TGTGCCAGCCTACGGGGCTCTGGAAACACCATATATTTT. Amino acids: CASLRGSGNTIYF. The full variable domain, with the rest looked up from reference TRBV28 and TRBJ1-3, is DVKVTQSSRYLVKRTGEKVFLECVQDMDHENMFWYRQDPGLGLRLIYFSYDVKMKEKGDIPEGYSVSREKKERFSLILESASTNQTSMYLCASLRGSGNTIYFGEGSWLTVV.

CDR3 sequence (DNA): TGTGCCAGCAGCTTATCAGGCGGGAGGCACCTTGGGGGTGAGCAGTTCTTC. As protein: CASSLSGGRHLGGEQFF. The J gene is TRBJ2-1, the V gene TRBV7-8; TRBD2 matches 8 bases. The J segment lost 9 bases and the V segment lost 2 bases, leaving 15 bases of the junction unmatched. This CDR3 has 17 amino acids. Per the germline V gene, CDR1 is SGHVS and CDR2 is FQNEAQ.

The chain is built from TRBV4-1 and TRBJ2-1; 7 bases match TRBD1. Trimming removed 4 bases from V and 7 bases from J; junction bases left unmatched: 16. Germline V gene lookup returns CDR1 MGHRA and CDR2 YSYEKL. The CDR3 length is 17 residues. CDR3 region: CASSPTGESGLVNEQFF. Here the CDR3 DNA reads TGCGCCAGCAGCCCCACAGGGGAGAGTGGTTTAGTGAATGAGCAGTTCTTC.

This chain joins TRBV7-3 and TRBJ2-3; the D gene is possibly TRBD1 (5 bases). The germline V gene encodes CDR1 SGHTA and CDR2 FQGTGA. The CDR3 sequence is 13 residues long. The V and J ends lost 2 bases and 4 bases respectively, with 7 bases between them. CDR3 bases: TGTGCCAGCAGCTTACAGGGTGCAGATACGCAGTATTTT. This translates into CASSLQGADTQYF.

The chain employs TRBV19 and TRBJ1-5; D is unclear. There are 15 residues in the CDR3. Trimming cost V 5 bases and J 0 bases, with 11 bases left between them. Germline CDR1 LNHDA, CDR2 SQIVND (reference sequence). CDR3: CASSLGSYSNQPQHF. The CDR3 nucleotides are TGTGCCAGTAGTCTAGGTTCATATAGCAATCAGCCCCAGCATTTT.

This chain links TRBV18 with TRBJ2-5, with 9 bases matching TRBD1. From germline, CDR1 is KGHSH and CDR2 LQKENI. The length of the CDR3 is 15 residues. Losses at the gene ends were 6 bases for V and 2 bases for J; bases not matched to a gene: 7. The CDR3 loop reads CASSPEGQGQETQYF. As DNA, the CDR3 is TGTGCCAGCTCGCCGGAGGGACAGGGTCAAGAGACCCAGTACTTC.